The 18 T cell receptor beta chains below come from one sample, sequenced in a study of T-cell memory formation after mild COVID-19. TCRdb fed the 5' RACE reads into MiXCR, producing one record per CDR3 protein. The data show some 270,000 distinct CDR3 sequences, with 15% seen just once and 2.1% held by the top ten. The specimen was PBMCs or a T cell subset sorted from them (not recorded which). The source of these receptors is an adult woman who had mild COVID-19 (a few samples of this study predate the infection). Cell type and time point are not known.

The CDR3 here is CASSLSYRVSEKLFF. Here the CDR3 DNA reads TGTGCCAGCAGCTTATCGTACAGGGTATCTGAAAAACTGTTTTTT. J is TRBJ1-4 and V is TRBV7-2; a possible D gene is TRBD1 (6 bases). V was pared by 2 bases and J by 7 bases, with 14 bases between. Looked up from germline, CDR1 is SGHTA and CDR2 is FQGNSA. The CDR3 totals 15 residues.

The chain links TRBV20-1 to TRBJ2-5; 15 bases map to TRBD2. The CDR3 consists of 14 residues. Trimming removed 5 bases from V and 5 bases from J; junction bases left unmatched: 3. Germline V CDR1 and CDR2: DFQATT, SNEGSKA (reference sequence). The CDR3 DNA reads as TGCAGTGCTCGGACTAGCGGGAGGGTGGAGACCCAGTACTTC. Its translation is CSARTSGRVETQYF.

This clonotype was counted a few times. The chain uses TRBV20-1 and TRBJ1-3, with D possibly TRBD1 on 6 matching bases. V was trimmed by 5 bases and J by 0 bases, leaving 23 bases between them. CDR1 DFQATT and CDR2 SNEGSKA come from the germline V gene (reference sequence). The CDR3 extends over 18 amino acids. The CDR3 coding sequence is TGCAGTGCTTACACGGCAGGCCCCAGGGGCCCCTCTGGAAACACCATATATTTT. Its protein is CSAYTAGPRGPSGNTIYF.

This clonotype has a handful of counts. This chain links TRBV9 with TRBJ1-2, with TRBD1 identical over 7 bases. The V gene's germline CDR1 is SGDLS and CDR2 YYNGEE. The CDR3 has 12 residues. Losses at the gene ends were 2 bases for V and 7 bases for J; bases not matched to a gene: 2. The CDR3 nucleotides read TGTGCCAGCAGCGTGTCAGGGGGTGGCTACACCTTC. Protein product: CASSVSGGGYTF.

The table lists this clonotype with many counts. The chain joins TRBV4-1 to TRBJ2-1, with 9 nucleotides matching TRBD1. Germline V gene sequence: CDR1 MGHRA, CDR2 YSYEKL. The CDR3 has 16 amino acids. Trimming removed 2 bases from V and 8 bases from J; junction bases left unmatched: 10. The CDR3 region is CASSQIQGASHDEQFF. CDR3 sequence (DNA): TGCGCCAGCAGCCAAATACAGGGGGCGAGTCACGATGAGCAGTTCTTC.

The sample holds many counts of this clonotype. This chain joins TRBV3-1 and TRBJ2-7; D unclear. Trimming shortened V by 0 bases and J by 5 bases, and 17 bases separated the two germline ends. The CDR3 is 16 amino acids. Looked up from germline, CDR1 is LGHDT and CDR2 is YNNKEL (reference sequence). CDR3 nucleotides: TGTGCCAGCAGCCAAGAATATGGGTCAGGTGCCCACGAGCAGTACTTC. This encodes CASSQEYGSGAHEQYF.

The chain employs TRBV12-3 or TRBV12-4 and TRBJ1-2, with TRBD1 as a possible D gene (5 bases). V lost 5 bases to trimming and J lost 4 bases, with 14 bases between them. The CDR3 runs to 14 residues. In DNA form, the CDR3 reads TGTGCCAGCAGTCCGGGACGCTCCCGCTATGGCTACACCTTC. Translation gives CASSPGRSRYGYTF.

This clonotype was observed many times. The J gene is TRBJ2-5, the V gene TRBV5-1; D possibly matches TRBD1 or TRBD2 (5 bases each). Germline values: CDR1 SGHRS, CDR2 YFSETQ. The V gene lost 2 bases and the J gene lost 1 base, with 12 bases spanning the gap. CDR3 length: 15 residues. CDR3 coding DNA: TGCGCCAGCAGCTTTGTCGGGGACCGCCAAGAGACCCAGTACTTC. Translation: CASSFVGDRQETQYF.

The sample holds a few counts of this clonotype. The chain carries TRBV4-2 and TRBJ1-2, with D tentatively TRBD1 (5 bases). Germline CDR1 is LGHNA and CDR2 is YNFKEQ. The CDR3 runs to 16 residues. V was pared by 4 bases and J by 4 bases, with 19 bases between. Here the CDR3 reads CASSRGRGSKGYGYTF. Written as DNA, the CDR3 is TGTGCCAGCAGCCGGGGAAGGGGTAGTAAGGGCTATGGCTACACCTTC.

The sample holds a few counts of this clonotype. The chain uses TRBV20-1 and TRBJ2-3, with 8 bases matching TRBD2. V trimming: 2 bases; J trimming: 11 bases; junction bases outside the gene matches: 12. Germline V gene lookup returns CDR1 DFQATT and CDR2 SNEGSKA (reference sequence). This CDR3 has 14 amino acids. CDR3 nucleotides: TGCAGTGCTAGAAGCATTAGCGGGACCCTTTGGCAGTATTTT. It yields the protein CSARSISGTLWQYF.

This clonotype has more than one count but fewer than ten. This chain connects TRBV6-6 to TRBJ2-7, with 8 bases matching TRBD1. The CDR3 extends over 14 amino acids. V lost 6 bases, J lost 5 bases, and 9 bases stayed unmatched. Germline-derived CDR1 and CDR2 are MNHNY and SVGAGI (reference sequence). The CDR3 bases are TGTGCCAGCAGCTCGGACAGGGCTTCTAACGAGCAGTACTTC. Translation: CASSSDRASNEQYF.

Only a few counts were recorded for this clonotype. The CDR3 region is CASSRSQGTGAFF. CDR3 in DNA: TGTGCCAGCAGCCGTTCACAGGGGACCGGTGCTTTCTTT. The J gene is TRBJ1-1, the V gene TRBV3-1; 7 nucleotides align to TRBD1. The V segment lost 4 bases and the J segment 11 bases; nucleotides outside the gene matches: 10. CDR3 length equals 13 residues. Germline V gene sequence: CDR1 LGHDT, CDR2 YNNKEL (reference sequence).

J is TRBJ1-2 and V is TRBV6-5, with D uncertain. Germline V gene data show CDR1 as MNHEY and CDR2 as SVGAGI. The CDR3 is made up of 14 amino acids. Trimming cost V 0 bases and J 4 bases, with 9 bases left between them. The CDR3 sequence: CASSYSGSTYGYTF. DNA for the CDR3: TGTGCCAGCAGTTACTCCGGCAGCACCTATGGCTACACCTTC.

The table lists this clonotype with many counts. This chain links TRBV6-5 with TRBJ2-2; tentative D call: TRBD1 (6 bases). CDR1 is MNHEY, CDR2 SVGAGI, per germline. CDR3 length: 15 residues. The V end lost 2 bases, the J end lost 5 bases, and 12 bases lay between the germline ends. In nucleotides, the CDR3 is TGTGCCAGCAGTTACCAAGGACAGATTACCGGGGAGCTGTTTTTT. This translates into CASSYQGQITGELFF.

The chain recombines TRBV7-9 with TRBJ1-3, with D uncertain. CDR3 length: 15 amino acids. Germline lookup yields CDR1 SEHNR and CDR2 FQNEAQ (reference sequence). Trimming cost V 1 base and J 9 bases, with 16 bases left between them. The CDR3 sequence is CASSLGRELATTIYF. Here the CDR3 DNA reads TGTGCCAGCAGCTTAGGCCGGGAACTAGCTACCACCATATATTTT.

This clonotype has a handful of counts. The rearrangement joins TRBV7-9 to TRBJ2-3; no firm D call. V lost 3 bases to trimming and J lost 4 bases, with 5 bases between them. CDR3 length: 12 residues. Germline V gene data show CDR1 as SEHNR and CDR2 as FQNEAQ (reference sequence). CDR3 coding DNA: TGTGCCAGCAGCTTCTCTGCAGATACGCAGTATTTT. Translated, it gives CASSFSADTQYF.

V gene TRBV7-9 combines with J gene TRBJ2-7, with D perhaps matching TRBD1 (5 bases). The CDR3 consists of 14 residues. CDR1 is SEHNR, CDR2 FQNEAQ, per germline (reference sequence). V was pared by 5 bases and J by 3 bases, with 14 bases between. The CDR3 nucleotides read TGTGCCAGCAGCCCCCACCGACAGTACTACGAGCAGTACTTC. It translates to CASSPHRQYYEQYF.

In this sample, this clonotype turned up a few times. The rearrangement joins TRBV7-9 to TRBJ2-3, with a tentative D call TRBD2 (5 bases). Germline V gene lookup returns CDR1 SEHNR and CDR2 FQNEAQ (reference sequence). This CDR3 region has 14 residues. Trimming removed 6 bases at V and 8 bases at J, with 18 bases between. The CDR3 nucleotides read TGTGCCAGCAGTCTACTTACGAGGGAAATTACGCAGTATTTT. Translation: CASSLLTREITQYF. The variable domain in full, with the rest retrieved from reference TRBV7-9 and TRBJ2-3, is DTGVSQNPRHKITKRGQNVTFRCDPISEHNRLYWYRQTLGQGPEFLTYFQNEAQLEKSRLLSDRFSAERPKGSFSTLEIQRTEQGDSAMYLCASSLLTREITQYFGPGTRLTVL.